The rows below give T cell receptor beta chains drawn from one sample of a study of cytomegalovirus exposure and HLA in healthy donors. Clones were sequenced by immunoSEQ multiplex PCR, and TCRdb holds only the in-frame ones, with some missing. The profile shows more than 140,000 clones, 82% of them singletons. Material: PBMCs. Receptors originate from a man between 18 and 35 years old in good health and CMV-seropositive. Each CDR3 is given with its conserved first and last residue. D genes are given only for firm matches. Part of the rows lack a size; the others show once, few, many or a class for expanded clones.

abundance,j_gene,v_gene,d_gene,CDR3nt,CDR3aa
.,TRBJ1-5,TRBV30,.,TGTGCCTGGAGTGTACGGGGAGGACCTTTCGGTGGGCCCCAGCATTTT,CAWSVRGGPFGGPQHF
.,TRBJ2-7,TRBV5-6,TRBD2,TGTGCCAGCAGCTTGGAAGTAGCGCGGGAGAAGGCCCTCGAGCAGTACTTC,CASSLEVAREKALEQYF
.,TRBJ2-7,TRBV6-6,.,TGTGCCAGCAGTCATTCCTTTACTTACGAGCAGTACTTC,CASSHSFTYEQYF
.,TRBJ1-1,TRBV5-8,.,TGTGCCAGCAGCTTGGCCAAGGGGCCCGATCTCGGGACTGAAGCTTTCTTT,CASSLAKGPDLGTEAFF
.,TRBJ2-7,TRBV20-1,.,TGCAGTGCTAGAGCAACCTACGAGCAGTACTTC,CSARATYEQYF
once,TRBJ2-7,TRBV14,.,TGTGCCAGCAGCCAATACTACGAGCAGTACTTC,CASSQYYEQYF
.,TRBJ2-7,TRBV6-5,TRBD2,TGTGCCAGCAGTTACCTCGGGGGGTACGAGCAGTACTTC,CASSYLGGYEQYF
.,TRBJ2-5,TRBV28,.,TGTGCCAGCAGTGCCACGGGAGAGACCCAGTACTTC,CASSATGETQYF
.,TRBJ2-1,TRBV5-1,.,TGCGCCAGCAGCTTGGGGGCAGGGGAAAGGAATGAGCAGTTCTTC,CASSLGAGERNEQFF
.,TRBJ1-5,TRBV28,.,TGTGCCAGCAGTTTATCGCCCCTAGGGGCTGTAGGTCAGCCCCAGCATTTT,CASSLSPLGAVGQPQHF
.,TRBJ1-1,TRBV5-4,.,TGTGCCAGCAGCTTGATCCCGACTACTGAAGCTTTCTTT,CASSLIPTTEAFF
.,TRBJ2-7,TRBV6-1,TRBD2,TGTGCCAGCAGTTTCGGGGGGGGCGGGAGCTACGAGCAGTACTTC,CASSFGGGGSYEQYF
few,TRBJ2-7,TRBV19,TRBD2,TGTGCCAGTAGTACCTCTCGCGGGAGCTCCTACGAGCAGTACTTC,CASSTSRGSSYEQYF
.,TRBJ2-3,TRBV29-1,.,TGCAGCGTCCTGAAAAATCAGGGGACAGATACGCAGTATTTT,CSVLKNQGTDTQYF
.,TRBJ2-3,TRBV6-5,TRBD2,TGTGCCAGCAGCCAGTTAGCGGGAGACTCAGATACGCAGTATTTT,CASSQLAGDSDTQYF
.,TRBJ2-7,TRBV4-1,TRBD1,TGCGCCAGCAGCCAAGATGGTAGGACAGGGTCATCCGAGCAGTACTTC,CASSQDGRTGSSEQYF
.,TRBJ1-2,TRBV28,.,TGTGCCAGCGGAGGACAGTCCGGTGGCTACACCTTC,CASGGQSGGYTF
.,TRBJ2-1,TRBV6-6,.,TGTGCCAGCAGTTACCCCACAGGGCTGGACAATGAGCAGTTCTTC,CASSYPTGLDNEQFF
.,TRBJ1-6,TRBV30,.,TGTGCCTGGAGTGCTACAGGGACCTATAATTCACCCCTCCACTTT,CAWSATGTYNSPLHF